The present T cell receptor (beta chain) was sequenced within a study of cytomegalovirus exposure and HLA in healthy donors (dated by TCRdb to about 2017). In the study overall: According to an earlier analysis of 587 of the donors, about 179 million T cells yielded roughly 110 million unique TCR beta sequences and about 280 Gb of sequence data. To predict cytomegalovirus infection status, the study combined high-throughput TCR immunosequencing, statistical association of individual TCRs with disease status, and machine learning. Alongside the repertoire data, information on donor age, sex, ethnicity and CMV serostatus was compiled. In a later genetic analysis, genome-wide SNP genotypes for about 55% of the 666 donors were used, and that subset was treated as a discovery cohort. On average, about 200,000 unique TCR beta nucleotide sequences were sequenced per donor among 300 to 500 genotyped donors of the cohort, with roughly 18% of those sequences being non-productive. In a later analysis, previously published TCR beta repertoires from 550 to 700 donors were re-analyzed and high-resolution HLA genotyping was added so that TCR occurrence patterns could be studied. The study was designed to test whether signatures of past pathogen exposure could be identified by cataloging public T cell receptors. Rather than drawing on any new phenotypic data, the later analysis identified candidate immune exposures from TCR beta sequences and the way those sequences occurred across donors. An early release that covered 640 HLA-typed donors contained approximately 300 gigabases of sequencing data and tens of millions of unique TCR sequences. Besides the first cohort of approximately 710 subjects, a separate validation cohort made up of roughly 120 different subjects was used. Both class I and class II loci were covered by HLA typing, at four-digit resolution. Roughly five DR-DQ haplotypes were treated as single units for association and clustering because of strong linkage in the cohort. The genetic ancestry cluster associated with self-reported Caucasian donors included over 65% of the roughly 400 genotyped donors. Typing coverage differed by locus: A, B, C, DRB1 and DQB1 were typed in roughly 620-630 donors, DQA1 in 522, DPA1 in approximately 600, and DPB1 in roughly 450. All discovery cohort repertoires had been generated using a single sequencing platform. In an earlier analysis of several hundred of the donors, high-throughput TCR beta sequencing was used to judge whether each TCR beta V gene segment behaved as functional or pseudogenic. The T cell repertoires of several hundred subjects were profiled by immunosequencing and related to cytomegalovirus serostatus. Results and caveats for the whole study, not just this receptor: The sequencing pipeline was judged likely to have produced a cluster of highly shared sequence variants as a technical artifact. Cytomegalovirus status was reported to be diagnosed by the classifier with high specificity and sensitivity in both the original and validation cohorts. A later analysis found that most CMV-associated TCR beta chains appeared HLA-restricted, with HLA associations seemingly driven largely by CMV exposure. Correlated functional status among segregating V segments might be attributable to linkage disequilibrium, but an unknown experimental factor could not be ruled out. In a later analysis, HLA-associated TCR beta chains showed more clonal expansion and lower generation probabilities than non-associated chains that were equally common. Several of the top co-occurrence clusters appeared to be linked to parvovirus B19, influenza, CMV and Epstein-Barr virus, according to a later analysis. Across donors, most TCR sequences were observed very rarely, whereas some public TCRs were present in many individuals. Roughly uniform sequencing depth across donors was assumed in presence/absence analyses, although this assumption may not hold. A further reported finding was that TCR beta sequences accurately predicted the HLA-A and HLA-B alleles for most subjects in the first cohort. In this cohort, only TCR beta chains were sequenced, and detectable features were limited by the absence of alpha or paired-chain data. When HLA alleles, especially DR and DQ, strongly co-occurred, attributing TCR associations to individual alleles was difficult. In an earlier analysis of about 540 of the donors, most TCR beta V segments were observed in productive rearrangements about 87% or about 30% of the time, broadly matching IMGT annotations. Three of the identified cytomegalovirus-associated TCR beta chains were confirmed in vitro to be specific for cytomegalovirus antigens. The study gave a list of about 160 TCR beta chains associated with cytomegalovirus. In a later analysis, the rate of TCR association differed among HLA loci, with DRB1 alleles having the most associated TCRs and HLA-C alleles having the fewest. A later genetic analysis reported fewer N-insertions in productive TCRs among donors in an Asian-associated ancestry cluster than the roughly 700-donor mean. A later genetic analysis associated a missense DCLRE1C variant with V-gene and J-gene trimming of TCR beta chains, and an independent cohort replicated the association. For the cohort, immune exposure information was limited to CMV serostatus. Approximately 16 rarely observed V segments, including chromosome 9 orphons, were excluded from the earlier analysis of several hundred of the donors because counts were too low. Because some donors lacked HLA typing at each locus, the association tests relied only on the typed subset. The authors suggested that the approach could potentially be generalized to other disease states and immunological phenotypes. A later analysis associated about 18,000 TCR beta sequences with specific HLA alleles at a false discovery rate of 0.05.

A note on this clone: It has no known antigen specificity. One base away there is no much larger clone; base qualities are not given.

The cohort was made up of roughly 670 healthy bone marrow donors. Cohort members were all nominally healthy when sampled, although unrecorded immune exposures were likely present. The donor tested CMV seronegative and was one of the 352 seronegative cohort members. A peripheral blood sample was provided by each donor, and peripheral blood mononuclear cells were used for TCR beta sequencing. The Qiagen DNeasy Blood Extraction Kit was used to extract genomic DNA from the blood cell samples. The library was prepared using the immunoSEQ multiplex PCR assay. The multiplex PCR relied on a mix of 60 forward primers for TCR Vbeta segments and 13 reverse primers for TCR Jbeta segments. A multiplex PCR assay on genomic DNA amplified the CDR3 region of rearranged TCR beta genes. The Illumina HiSeq System was used to sequence the amplified TCR beta libraries as 87-base-pair reads. Per the authors' processing: Across the roughly 700 repertoires, a later analysis counted tens of millions of unique TCR beta chains, approximately 12 million of which were shared by at least two donors. To remove PCR and sequencing errors, raw reads were error-corrected and collapsed into unique sequences using a nearest-neighbor algorithm that merged closely related sequences. To assign V, D and J gene segments, CDR3 sequences were aligned to IMGT reference sequences. For a sequence to be retained, at least a six-nucleotide match to both a V gene segment and a J gene segment was required. Rearrangements were called productive when the CDR3 lacked stop codons and stayed in frame with V and J; all others were non-productive. CDR3 was defined by IMGT convention, running from the second conserved V-encoded cysteine to the conserved J-encoded phenylalanine. Sequences without an unambiguous match to a single V gene segment were excluded from the earlier analysis of 450 to 750 of the donors. An earlier analysis of approximately 590 of the donors called V segments functional above 56.7% productive rearrangements and segregating when the between-donor standard deviation exceeded 5%. A statistical classification framework was developed to diagnose cytomegalovirus status using the catalog of TCR beta chain sequences. V and J gene assignment, in a later analysis, came from comparing TCR nucleotide sequences with IMGT/GENE-DB human TR gene sequences. A later analysis assigned CDR3 sequences and most-parsimonious VDJ recombination scenarios with the TCRdist pipeline. In a later analysis, each TCR beta chain was defined by its CDR3 amino acid sequence together with its V-gene family, and reads lacking a unique V-gene family were excluded. A later analysis removed 500 to 650 highly shared, low-generation-probability nucleotide sequences to deal with suspected cross-contamination and a sequencing artifact. For each public chain, a later analysis derived a clonal expansion index from normalized ranks of inferred template counts within each repertoire. A later analysis computed generation probabilities with a VDJ recombination model fitted to out-of-frame rearrangements, and checked the results against IGoR. In a later analysis, hypergeometric tests were used to score TCR-TCR, TCR-HLA and TCR-CMV co-occurrence, with a repertoire-size bias correction applied to TCR pairs. False discovery rates were estimated in a later analysis by permuting HLA or CMV assignments 20 times. In a later analysis, co-occurring TCRs were grouped using DBSCAN, and TCRdist sequence similarity was added for clustering within HLA-allele-positive subsets. For co-occurrence clustering, repertoires with fewer than 30,000 or more than 120,000 public chains were excluded, along with five or six repertoires with anomalous nucleotide sharing. In its TCRdb copy, this immuneACCESS table keeps in-frame sequences only and misses some clones. Where compared with another copy, unresolved V genes explain less than half of these, and the others have no known cause. That table furnishes V, J and clone size, whereas the DNA furnished D and trimming. Recorded for this sample are about 100,000 clones; around 80% of them occurred a single time. The ten largest clones add up to 5.5% to 8% of the sample.

The sample taken for sequencing was PBMCs. This TCR was sampled from a man aged 30-40 years in good health and CMV-seronegative.

The CDR3 protein is CASTTKGPASGNYEQYF. The DNA sequence is given as TGTGCCAGCACCACCAAAGGGCCGGCTAGCGGAAACTACGAGCAGTACTTC. The sequence is built from TRBV5-4 and TRBJ2-7, and 7 junction bases match TRBD2. Looking up the germline V gene (reference sequence) yields CDR1 SGHNT and CDR2 YYREEE. Trimmed from V: 6 bases; trimmed from J: 3 bases; junction bases lacking a gene match: 18. The CDR3, from cysteine to phenylalanine, totals 17 residues. Only CDR3 DNA remains: 51 bases, in frame from the first base. Joined to the reference TRBV5-4 and TRBJ2-7 proteins, this CDR3 gives the full variable domain: ETGVTQSPTHLIKTRGQQVTLRCSSQSGHNTVSWYQQALGQGPQFIFQYYREEENGRGNFPPRFSGLQFPNYSSELNVNALELDDSALYLCASTTKGPASGNYEQYFGPGTRLTVT.